This entry is about one TCR beta chain. Only in-frame clones appear in the TCRdb table, and some are missing; sequencing was by immunoSEQ multiplex PCR. The profile covers about 68,000 clones, with roughly 85% appearing a single time and approximately 25% taken by the ten largest. This CDR3 comprises 13 residues. Trimming removed 3 bases at V and 8 bases at J, with 11 bases between. Germline lookup yields CDR1 MGHRA and CDR2 YSYEKL. The data originate from a study of blood T cell repertoires in COVID-19. What was sequenced was peripheral blood. The chain uses TRBV4-1 and TRBJ2-1, with TRBD2 as a possible D gene (5 bases). The origin of this receptor is a man in his fifties or sixties with acute or convalescent COVID-19. CDR3 amino acids: CASSHLEGDEQFF. CDR3 in DNA: TGCGCCAGCAGCCACCTTGAGGGTGATGAGCAGTTCTTC.